This entry is about one T cell receptor (beta chain). This specimen belongs to a study of graft-versus-host responses after intestinal transplantation. Some clones are missing from TCRdb's copy, which holds only in-frame ones; the method was immunoSEQ multiplex PCR. The table lists approximately 28,000 clones, nearly 90% of them singletons. J gave up 6 bases and V 3 bases, and 8 bases lay outside the gene matches. In germline, CDR1 is SEHNR, CDR2 FQNEAQ (reference sequence). The CDR3 totals 15 residues. This sequence originates from a human patient who received an intestinal transplant, so some T cells may come from the graft donor. V and J are TRBV7-9 and TRBJ2-1; 7 nucleotides line up with TRBD2. Source: PBMCs, taken about 450 days after intestinal transplantation. CDR3 sequence (DNA): TGTGCCAGCAGCTTGTCTGCGGGAGTGTTCAATGAGCAGTTCTTC. It specifies CASSLSAGVFNEQFF.